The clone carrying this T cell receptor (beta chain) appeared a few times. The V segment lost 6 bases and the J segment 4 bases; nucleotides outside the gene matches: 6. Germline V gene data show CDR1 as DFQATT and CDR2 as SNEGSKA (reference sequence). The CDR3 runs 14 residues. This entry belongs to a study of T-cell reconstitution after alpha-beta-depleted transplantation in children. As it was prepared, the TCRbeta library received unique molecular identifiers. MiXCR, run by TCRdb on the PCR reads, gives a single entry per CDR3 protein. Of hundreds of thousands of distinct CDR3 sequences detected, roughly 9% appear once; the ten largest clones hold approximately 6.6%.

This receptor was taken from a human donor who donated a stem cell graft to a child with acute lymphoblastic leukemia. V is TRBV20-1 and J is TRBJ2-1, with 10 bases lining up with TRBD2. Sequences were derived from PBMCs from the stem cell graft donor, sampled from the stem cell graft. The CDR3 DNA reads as TGCAGTGCCACAGGACTAGCGGCATACAATGAGCAGTTCTTC. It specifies CSATGLAAYNEQFF.